What follows are 16 T cell receptor beta chains derived from one specimen sequenced in a study of T cell responses to AZD1222 COVID-19 vaccine. This table comes from immunoSEQ multiplex PCR, and its TCRdb copy is limited to in-frame clones, with some not included. Found here are about 110,000 clones, 80% to 85% of them singletons; the top ten hold roughly 9.5%. Sequencing used peripheral blood, obtained on day 0 of AZD1222 vaccination. These receptor sequences come from an adult in good health.

The chain has TRBV9 and TRBJ1-6, with a weak D call TRBD1 (6 bases). The CDR3 is 15 residues long. Germline V gives CDR1 SGDLS, CDR2 YYNGEE. The V and J ends lost 0 bases and 7 bases respectively, with 11 bases between them. The CDR3 DNA sequence: TGTGCCAGCAGCGTAGGAAAGGGGGGCAATTCACCCCTCCACTTT. This encodes CASSVGKGGNSPLHF.

V gene TRBV7-2 combines with J gene TRBJ2-5, with a possible D match to TRBD1 (5 bases). Trimming removed 5 bases from V and 1 base from J, with 17 bases in between. Per germline, CDR1 SGHTA and CDR2 FQGNSA. This CDR3 spans 16 amino acids. The CDR3 DNA sequence: TGTGCCAGCAGCCCTCTAGGGCCAGGGTCCCAAGAGACCCAGTACTTC. Amino acids: CASSPLGPGSQETQYF.

The CDR3 region has the DNA TGTGCCAGCAGCTCTTCCCCATCGATGGAGGAGTTCTTC. It codes for CASSSSPSMEEFF. V and J are TRBV7-3 and TRBJ2-1, with D possibly TRBD2 on 5 matching bases. Trimming took off 4 bases at V and 14 bases at J, with 18 bases between the two ends. The CDR3 runs 13 residues. Germline lookup yields CDR1 SGHTA and CDR2 FQGTGA.

V usage is TRBV30 and J usage is TRBJ2-7, with a weak D call TRBD1 (6 bases). Per the germline V gene, CDR1 is GTSNPN and CDR2 is SVGIG (reference sequence). V lost 3 bases and J lost 8, with 14 bases in between. This CDR3 has 12 amino acids. CDR3 amino acids: CAWSPGTPKQYF. CDR3 bases: TGTGCCTGGAGCCCCGGGACACCTAAGCAGTACTTC.

This clone was counted between two and nine times. The chain joins TRBV18 to TRBJ1-1, with TRBD1 matching 8 bases. CDR3 size: 14 residues. From germline, CDR1 is KGHSH and CDR2 LQKENI. V lost 6 bases and J lost 5; bases outside the gene matches: 8. CDR3 coding DNA: TGTGCCAGCTCGCTCACAGGGGGTAGGACTGAAGCTTTCTTT. Its protein product is CASSLTGGRTEAFF. Full variable domain (remainder filled in from reference TRBV18 and TRBJ1-1): NAGVMQNPRHLVRRRGQEARLRCSPMKGHSHVYWYRQLPEEGLKFMVYLQKENIIDESGMPKERFSAEFPKEGPSILRIQQVVRGDSAAYFCASSLTGGRTEAFFGQGTRLTVV.

The gene calls are TRBV7-8 and TRBJ2-3; 10 nucleotides align to TRBD2. The V segment lost 1 base and the J segment 4 bases; nucleotides outside the gene matches: 14. This CDR3 has 19 residues. CDR1 SGHVS and CDR2 FQNEAQ come from the germline V gene. As DNA, the CDR3 is TGTGCCAGCAGCTTAGTTAGGCTAGCGGGAGTGAGGTCGGCAGATACGCAGTATTTT. This encodes CASSLVRLAGVRSADTQYF. Drawing the rest from reference TRBV7-8 and TRBJ2-3, the complete variable domain is GAGVSQSPRYKVAKRGQDVALRCDPISGHVSLFWYQQALGQGPEFLTYFQNEAQLDKSGLPSDRFFAERPEGSVSTLKIQRTQQEDSAVYLCASSLVRLAGVRSADTQYFGPGTRLTVL.

The chain carries TRBV19 and TRBJ1-5; unclear D gene. Germline V gene lookup returns CDR1 LNHDA and CDR2 SQIVND (reference sequence). Trimming cost V 7 bases and J 0 bases, with 10 bases left between them. This CDR3 has 14 residues. In DNA, the CDR3 is TGTGCCAGTACACTGGGATATAGCAATCAGCCCCAGCATTTT. Protein: CASTLGYSNQPQHF.

The chain uses TRBV28 and TRBJ1-1; no clear D. Germline V gene sequence: CDR1 MDHEN, CDR2 SYDVKM. This CDR3 has 15 amino acids. V lost 4 bases and J 0 bases, leaving 12 bases between the germline ends. The CDR3 DNA reads TGTGCCAGCAGTTCCGCAGCAACGGTGAACACTGAAGCTTTCTTT. Translated, it gives CASSSAATVNTEAFF.

This clone has just one count. The chain couples TRBV7-2 to TRBJ2-1; D is unclear. CDR3 length: 13 residues. Trimming stripped 1 base from V and 5 bases from J, with 6 bases between. The V gene's germline CDR1 is SGHTA and CDR2 FQGNSA. In nucleotides, the CDR3 is TGTGCCAGCAGCTTAGGAGGACACAATGAGCAGTTCTTC. It codes for CASSLGGHNEQFF.

The chain uses TRBV7-9 and TRBJ1-6, with D possibly matching TRBD1 (5 bases). CDR1 and CDR2 (germline): SEHNR, FQNEAQ (reference sequence). The CDR3 has 16 amino acids. With 5 bases removed from V and 7 bases from J, the gap between germline ends came to 18 bases. CDR3: CASSPPGRGGNSPLHF. The CDR3 DNA is TGTGCCAGCAGCCCGCCGGGGCGCGGGGGAAATTCACCCCTCCACTTT.

The chain recombines TRBV19 with TRBJ1-2; 7 nucleotides align to TRBD1. The CDR3 totals 18 residues. V shed 7 bases, J shed 3 bases, and the junction held 20 bases outside the gene matches. CDR1 is LNHDA and CDR2 is SQIVND in the germline V gene (reference sequence). DNA for the CDR3: TGTGCCAGTAACACCCAAATTATAAGGACAGGCCGGGACTATGGCTACACCTTC. This encodes CASNTQIIRTGRDYGYTF. Full variable domain (rest looked up from reference TRBV19 and TRBJ1-2): DGGITQSPKYLFRKEGQNVTLSCEQNLNHDAMYWYRQDPGQGLRLIYYSQIVNDFQKGDIAEGYSVSREKKESFPLTVTSAQKNPTAFYLCASNTQIIRTGRDYGYTFGSGTRLTVV.

This rearrangement joins TRBV2 to TRBJ1-6; tentative D call: TRBD1 (5 bases). Germline CDR1 reads SNHLY; CDR2 reads FYNNEI. CDR3 length: 15 residues. V dropped 2 bases and J dropped 7 bases, with 12 bases sitting between them. Here the CDR3 reads CASSESQGTNSPLHF. For the CDR3, the DNA is TGTGCCAGCAGTGAATCGCAGGGAACGAATTCACCCCTCCACTTT.

This clone was counted between two and nine times. The chain joins TRBV30 to TRBJ1-3, with D unresolved. Per the germline V gene, CDR1 is GTSNPN and CDR2 is SVGIG (reference sequence). This CDR3 comprises 12 residues. The V and J ends lost 2 bases and 6 bases respectively, with 8 bases between them. The CDR3 here is CAWSYGENTIYF. The CDR3 bases are TGTGCCTGGAGTTATGGAGAAAACACCATATATTTT.

The V call is TRBV7-2, the J call TRBJ2-5, with TRBD2 identical over 7 bases. J was trimmed by 5 bases and V by 5 bases; bases with no gene match: 5. Germline CDR1 reads SGHTA; CDR2 reads FQGNSA. The CDR3 consists of 13 residues. CDR3 amino acids: CASSLGGQETQYF. CDR3 DNA sequence: TGTGCCAGCAGCCTGGGAGGGCAGGAGACCCAGTACTTC.

The CDR3 coding sequence is TGTGCCAGCAGCAACCTGGGACTAGCGGACAATGAGCAGTTCTTC. The encoded protein is CASSNLGLADNEQFF. V usage is TRBV28 and J usage is TRBJ2-1, with TRBD2 identical over 11 bases. With 6 bases clipped from V and 5 bases from J, the junction kept 6 bases outside the gene matches. Germline CDR1 and CDR2: MDHEN and SYDVKM. The CDR3 runs to 15 residues.

The CDR3 loop is CASSQGTGANVLTF. The CDR3 DNA is TGTGCCAGTTCTCAGGGTACTGGGGCCAACGTCCTGACTTTC. The rearrangement links TRBV6-5 to TRBJ2-6; a weak D match, TRBD1 (5 bases). V shed 9 bases and J shed 2 bases, with 11 bases lying between them. The germline gives CDR1 MNHEY, CDR2 SVGAGI. The CDR3 covers 14 residues.